This TCR beta chain comes out of a study of technical replicates of blood from a few donors. The CDR3 runs 15 residues. In germline, CDR1 is SGDLS, CDR2 YYNGEE. Trimming took 3 bases from V and 3 from J, leaving 13 bases between them. Sequenced by immunoSEQ multiplex PCR; TCRdb stores in-frame clones only, minus some. The profile shows more than 65,000 clones, under 98% of them singletons. This sequence joins TRBV9 and TRBJ2-1; D is perhaps TRBD2 (6 bases). The sample comprised T cells isolated from PBMCs. This receptor was obtained from a human donor in good health. The chain's CDR3 is CASSAGLASYNEQFF. The CDR3 DNA is TGTGCCAGCAGCGCGGGACTCGCGAGCTACAATGAGCAGTTCTTC.